The 7 T cell receptor beta chains below were found in one sample sequenced in a study of cytomegalovirus exposure and HLA in healthy donors. The PCR was carried out with 60 Vbeta primers and 13 Jbeta primers. TCRdb keeps only in-frame clones here, not all; method: immunoSEQ multiplex PCR. The table shows 150,000 to 200,000 clones, with over 80% occurring only once. The sequencing input was PBMCs. The origin of the receptors is a girl aged 5-17 years in good health and CMV-seropositive.

This clone is a singleton in its sample. The junction and the germline gene differ at one end; a read error may be behind it. This rearrangement joins TRBV7-3 to TRBJ1-1; D is unresolved. Germline-derived CDR1 and CDR2 are SGHTA and FQGTGA. CDR3 size: 14 residues. CDR3 sequence reads: CASSPTGRGTEAFF. The CDR3 region has the DNA TGTGCTAGCAGCCCAACCGGAAGAGGCACTGAAGCTTTCTTT.

Of note for this clone: Other DNA sequences in the sample encode the same CDR3. The V and J genes are TRBV28 and TRBJ1-1; D gene uncertain. CDR1 and CDR2 (germline): MDHEN, SYDVKM. The germline V and J ends were trimmed by 5 bases and 7 bases, with 23 bases remaining between them. CDR3 size: 16 residues. CDR3 in amino acids: CASSISRVPLSDEAFF. In nucleotides, the CDR3 is TGTGCCAGCAGTATAAGCCGGGTCCCTTTGAGCGATGAAGCTTTCTTT. The full variable domain, its missing parts supplied by reference TRBV28 and TRBJ1-1, is DVKVTQSSRYLVKRTGEKVFLECVQDMDHENMFWYRQDPGLGLRLIYFSYDVKMKEKGDIPEGYSVSREKKERFSLILESASTNQTSMYLCASSISRVPLSDEAFFGQGTRLTVV.

The chain employs TRBV5-3 and TRBJ2-3; tentative D call: TRBD2 (5 bases). TRBV5-3 has ORF status, its function being uncertain. V lost 2 bases, J lost 4 bases, and 14 bases lay in between. The CDR3 spans 15 residues. CDR3 sequence: CARSFAAGRADTQYF. CDR3 coding DNA: TGTGCCAGAAGCTTTGCTGCGGGTCGCGCAGATACGCAGTATTTT.

The CDR3 sequence: CASSLITGVTEAFF. CDR3 DNA: TGTGCCAGCAGCTTGATAACAGGGGTCACTGAAGCTTTCTTT. The chain uses TRBV7-2 and TRBJ1-1; 7 bases are shared with TRBD1. V lost 3 bases and J lost 4; bases outside the gene matches: 5. The CDR3 is 14 residues long. The germline gives CDR1 SGHTA, CDR2 FQGNSA.

The chain is built from TRBV19 and TRBJ2-3, with 12 bases fitting TRBD2. Germline CDR1 reads LNHDA; CDR2 reads SQIVND (reference sequence). After removal of 6 bases from V and 1 base from J, the junction contained 14 bases not matched to a gene. The CDR3 totals 19 residues. Here the CDR3 DNA reads TGTGCCAGTAGCCGGCCTCTAGCGGGGGGGCCACGTGGCACAGATACGCAGTATTTT. Residues: CASSRPLAGGPRGTDTQYF.

CDR3: CASSLGLGHNEQFF. DNA for the CDR3: TGTGCCAGCAGCTTAGGTCTGGGCCACAATGAGCAGTTCTTC. The chain couples TRBV7-6 to TRBJ2-1; D uncertain. V was clipped by 1 base and J by 5 bases, with 9 bases between them. CDR1 and CDR2 (germline): SGHVS, FNYEAQ. There are 14 residues in the CDR3. The full variable domain, in which reference TRBV7-6 and TRBJ2-1 provide the parts outside the CDR3, is GAGVSQSPRYKVTKRGQDVALRCDPISGHVSLYWYRQALGQGPEFLTYFNYEAQQDKSGLPNDRFSAERPEGSISTLTIQRTEQRDSAMYRCASSLGLGHNEQFFGPGTRLTVL.

This chain uses TRBV20-1 with TRBJ2-7, with D tentatively TRBD1 (5 bases). The CDR3 has 11 residues. From germline, CDR1 is DFQATT and CDR2 SNEGSKA (reference sequence). The ends were cut back, 6 bases at V and 4 bases at J, with 10 bases in the middle. CDR3 loop: CSAARQYEQYF. CDR3 nucleotide sequence: TGCAGTGCCGCAAGACAGTACGAGCAGTACTTC.